This section outlines one T cell receptor (beta chain) sequence together with its context. The V gene's germline CDR1 is SNHLY and CDR2 FYNNEI. The CDR3 totals 17 residues. V was cut by 4 bases and J by 0 bases, with 15 bases left in between. This sample was included in a study of cytomegalovirus exposure and HLA in healthy donors. Data came from immunoSEQ multiplex PCR; TCRdb stores just in-frame clones and leaves some out. The sample carries under 250,000 clones, roughly 85% recorded once. Sequencing was carried out using PBMCs. The source is a woman younger than 30 in good health and CMV-seronegative. The rearrangement uses TRBV2 and TRBJ1-4; D perhaps matches TRBD1 (6 bases). This CDR3 is CASSGGPDTATNEKLFF. CDR3 DNA: TGTGCCAGCAGTGGGGGGCCGGACACAGCAACTAATGAAAAACTGTTTTTT.